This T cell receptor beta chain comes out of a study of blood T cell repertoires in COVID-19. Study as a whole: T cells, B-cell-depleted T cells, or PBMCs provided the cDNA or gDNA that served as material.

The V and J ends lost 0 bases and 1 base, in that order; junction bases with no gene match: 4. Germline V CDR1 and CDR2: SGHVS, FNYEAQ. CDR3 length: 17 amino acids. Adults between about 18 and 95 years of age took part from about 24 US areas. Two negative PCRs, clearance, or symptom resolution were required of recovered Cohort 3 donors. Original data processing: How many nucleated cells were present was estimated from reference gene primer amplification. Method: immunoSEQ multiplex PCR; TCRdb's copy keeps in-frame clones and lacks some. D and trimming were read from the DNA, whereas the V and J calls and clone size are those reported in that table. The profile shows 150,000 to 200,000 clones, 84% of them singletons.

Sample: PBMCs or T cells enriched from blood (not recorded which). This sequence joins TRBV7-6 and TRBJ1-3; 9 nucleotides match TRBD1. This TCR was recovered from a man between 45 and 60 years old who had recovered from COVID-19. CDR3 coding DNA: TGTGCCAGCAGCTTAGCGAACAGGGGGCAATCTGGAAACACCATATATTTT. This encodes CASSLANRGQSGNTIYF.